This paragraph reports one TCR beta chain. While infection was still active, Seattle patients were enrolled and then followed longitudinally. These data are taken from a study of blood T cell repertoires in COVID-19. Whole-study context: Researchers got acute and convalescent COVID-19 samples from the United States, Italy and Spain. From T cells, B-cell-depleted T cells, or PBMCs came the material, which was cDNA or gDNA.

Original processing methods: It was from reference gene primer amplification that nucleated cell counts were estimated. Data came from immunoSEQ multiplex PCR; TCRdb stores just in-frame clones and leaves some out. V and J calls and clone size are copied from that table; D and trimming were computed from the DNA. The sample consists of roughly 240,000 clones, almost 85% of them appearing once. CDR1 and CDR2 from the germline V gene are SGHDT and YYEEEE. The CDR3 contains 14 residues. V was pared by 5 bases and J by 5 bases, with 9 bases of the junction left unmatched. Material for sequencing was peripheral blood. The TCR sequence derives from a man in his fifties or sixties with COVID-19, enrolled during active disease. The gene calls are TRBV5-6 and TRBJ2-7; 8 bases are a match to TRBD1. In nucleotides, the CDR3 is TGTGCCAGCAGGCCATTAGACAGGGGTAACGAGCAGTACTTC. Translation gives CASRPLDRGNEQYF.